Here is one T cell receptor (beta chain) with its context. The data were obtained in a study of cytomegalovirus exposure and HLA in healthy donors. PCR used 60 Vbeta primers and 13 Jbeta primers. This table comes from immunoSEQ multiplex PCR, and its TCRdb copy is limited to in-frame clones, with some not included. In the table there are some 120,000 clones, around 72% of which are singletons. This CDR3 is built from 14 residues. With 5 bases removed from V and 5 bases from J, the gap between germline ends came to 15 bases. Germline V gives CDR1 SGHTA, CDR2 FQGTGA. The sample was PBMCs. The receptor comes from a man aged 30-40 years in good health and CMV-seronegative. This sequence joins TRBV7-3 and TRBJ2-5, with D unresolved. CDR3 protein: CASSLNPHEETQYF. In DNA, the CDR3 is TGTGCCAGCAGCCTAAATCCGCATGAGGAGACCCAGTACTTC.